What follows is one TCR beta chain and its context. The antigen is not known. Once extracted for a subset, genomic DNA was divided evenly among several immunoSEQ plates. Repertoires were generated with immunoSEQ multiplex PCR, while TCRdb's copy carries only in-frame clones and drops some. The sample lists just over 2,000,000 clones, about 95% seen once, with roughly 0.13% in the top ten. The CDR3 has 13 residues. Trimming stripped 7 bases from V and 2 bases from J, with 10 bases between. Germline V CDR1 and CDR2: LNHDA, SQIVND (reference sequence). This sample is part of a study of shared clonotypes between healthy human individuals. Overall study findings and caveats: When compared with the clonotypes that were shared by all four sorted-subset donors, the non-shared clonotypes turned out to have lower generation probabilities.

This TCR came from a man between 18 and 29 years old in good health. The specimen was naive CD4+ T cells sorted from blood. The subset is: CD45RA+ positively selected. This rearrangement joins TRBV19 to TRBJ2-3; the D gene is possibly TRBD1 (5 bases). CDR3 bases: TGTGCCAGTAATCAGGGTATCACAGATACGCAGTATTTT. Translating gives CASNQGITDTQYF.